This T cell receptor (beta chain) is from a study of long-term antiretroviral therapy in people with HIV. Findings of the study overall: Repertoire composition at all time points was dominated by clones that had expanded before ART.

With survey level as its setting, the immunoSEQ assay was v3.0. Some clones are missing from TCRdb's copy, which holds only in-frame ones; the method was immunoSEQ multiplex PCR. Seen here are 25,000 to 30,000 clones, approximately 88% observed once, and the top ten hold more than 8%. Samples held 1-10 million cryopreserved PBMC before DNA extraction. The ends lost 0 bases at V and 2 bases at J; junction bases unmatched: 5. The germline gives CDR1 SGHRS, CDR2 YFSETQ. This CDR3 spans 16 amino acids. Turning to this clone: The antigen is not known.

This chain connects TRBV5-1 to TRBJ2-3, with 8 bases matching TRBD2. Sample: unsorted PBMCs, taken almost 2.9 years after starting antiretroviral therapy. The TCR sequence derives from a young man with HIV. CDR3 in DNA: TGCGCCAGCAGCTTGGGCACTAGCGGTCACACAGATACGCAGTATTTT. Translated, it gives CASSLGTSGHTDTQYF. Supplemented by reference TRBV5-1 and TRBJ2-3, the full variable domain reads KAGVTQTPRYLIKTRGQQVTLSCSPISGHRSVSWYQQTPGQGLQFLFEYFSETQRNKGNFPGRFSGRQFSNSRSEMNVSTLELGDSALYLCASSLGTSGHTDTQYFGPGTRLTVL.